What follows describes a single TCR beta chain. These data come from a study of shared clonotypes between healthy human individuals. Method: immunoSEQ multiplex PCR; TCRdb's copy keeps in-frame clones and lacks some. The sample includes hundreds of thousands of clones, approximately 74% seen only once; the top ten take about 9.4%. V lost 2 bases and J lost 3, with 10 bases in between. The CDR3 consists of 13 residues. Germline CDR1 reads SQVTM; CDR2 reads ANQGSEA. This chain joins TRBV29-1 and TRBJ1-2, with a weak D call TRBD1 (6 bases). This clonotype originated in a young man in good health. The sequencing input was memory CD4+ T cells sorted from blood. Subset specified: CD45RA-negative fraction. The CDR3 DNA reads TGCAGCGTTGAAAAATGGACAGACTATGGCTACACCTTC. It yields the protein CSVEKWTDYGYTF.